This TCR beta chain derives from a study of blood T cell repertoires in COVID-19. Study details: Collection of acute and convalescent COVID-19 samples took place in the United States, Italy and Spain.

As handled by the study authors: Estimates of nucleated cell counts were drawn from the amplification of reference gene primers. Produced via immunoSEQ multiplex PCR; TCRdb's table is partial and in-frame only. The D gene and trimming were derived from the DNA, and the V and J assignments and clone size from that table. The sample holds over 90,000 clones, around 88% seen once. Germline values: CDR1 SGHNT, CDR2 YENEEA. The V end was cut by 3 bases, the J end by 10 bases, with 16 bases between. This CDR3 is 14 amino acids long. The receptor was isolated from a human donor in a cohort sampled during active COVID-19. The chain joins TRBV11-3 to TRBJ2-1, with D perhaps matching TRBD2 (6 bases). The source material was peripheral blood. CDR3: CASSLGGGPSEQFF. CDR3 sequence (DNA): TGTGCCAGCAGCTTGGGGGGAGGTCCCTCCGAGCAGTTCTTC. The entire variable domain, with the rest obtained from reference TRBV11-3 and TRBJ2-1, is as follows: EAGVVQSPRYKIIEKKQPVAFWCNPISGHNTLYWYLQNLGQGPELLIRYENEEAVDDSQLPKDRFSAERLKGVDSTLKIQPAELGDSAVYLCASSLGGGPSEQFFGPGTRLTVL.